The 18 T cell receptor beta chains in this list originate from one sample, sequenced in a study of cytomegalovirus exposure and HLA in healthy donors. Clones were sequenced by immunoSEQ multiplex PCR, and TCRdb holds only the in-frame ones, with some missing. Among about 64,000 clones listed, about 95% were seen once. The sample was PBMCs. The receptors come from a woman aged 18-35 years in good health and CMV-seropositive.

The chain joins TRBV30 to TRBJ2-1; TRBD2 matches at 16 bases. This CDR3 has 18 amino acids. V shed 2 bases, J shed 0 bases, and the junction held 4 bases outside the gene matches. Germline V gene sequence: CDR1 GTSNPN, CDR2 SVGIG (reference sequence). The CDR3 DNA reads as TGTGCCTGGAGTTTGGGACTAGCGGGAGGGAGCTCCTACAATGAGCAGTTCTTC. Translating gives CAWSLGLAGGSSYNEQFF.

The count of this clone is one. This rearrangement joins TRBV15 to TRBJ2-2; TRBD2 agrees at 10 bases. CDR1 LNHNV and CDR2 YYDKDF come from the germline V gene (reference sequence). The J segment lost 1 base and the V segment lost 3 bases, leaving 2 bases of the junction unmatched. The CDR3 is 16 residues long. The CDR3 loop reads CATSSRLAGNTGELFF. For the CDR3, the DNA is TGTGCCACCAGCAGCCGACTAGCGGGGAACACCGGGGAGCTGTTTTTT.

This clone was seen just once. The genes are TRBV6-5 and TRBJ2-7; 7 bases line up with TRBD2. J was trimmed by 2 bases and V by 6 bases; bases with no gene match: 7. CDR1 MNHEY and CDR2 SVGAGI come from the germline V gene. The CDR3 covers 14 residues. Written as DNA, the CDR3 is TGTGCCAGCAGCACAGGACTAGATCCCTACGAGCAGTACTTC. Translated, it gives CASSTGLDPYEQYF.

This chain links TRBV29-1 with TRBJ1-2; 7 positions agree with TRBD1. V trimming: 5 bases; J trimming: 3 bases; junction bases outside the gene matches: 3. The CDR3 covers 12 residues. Germline-derived CDR1 and CDR2 are SQVTM and ANQGSEA. The CDR3 nucleotides are TGCAGCGTTCCTCAGGGGGACTATGGCTACACCTTC. This gives the protein CSVPQGDYGYTF.

V gene TRBV28 combines with J gene TRBJ1-4; the match to TRBD1 covers 9 bases. The germline gives CDR1 MDHEN, CDR2 SYDVKM. V was pared by 7 bases and J by 7 bases, with 13 bases of the junction left unmatched. CDR3 length: 16 residues. CDR3 protein: CASNHNGGQGSEKLFF. CDR3 nucleotides: TGTGCCAGCAACCACAACGGGGGACAGGGAAGTGAAAAACTGTTTTTT.

The chain joins TRBV19 to TRBJ2-7, with 8 bases fitting TRBD1. The CDR3 is made up of 13 amino acids. The V gene's germline CDR1 is LNHDA and CDR2 SQIVND (reference sequence). The J segment lost 3 bases and the V segment lost 5 bases, leaving 3 bases of the junction unmatched. This CDR3 is CASSPDRDYEQYF. The CDR3 region has the DNA TGTGCCAGTAGTCCGGACAGGGACTACGAGCAGTACTTC.

The V call is TRBV7-4, the J call TRBJ1-5; D is ambiguous. V shed 5 bases and J shed 0 bases, with 17 bases lying between them. CDR3 length equals 17 residues. The germline gives CDR1 SGHVT, CDR2 SQSDAQ. In nucleotides, the CDR3 is TGTGCCAGCAGCCTACCCTCTACAGCATATAGCAATCAGCCCCAGCATTTT. It specifies CASSLPSTAYSNQPQHF.

The chain has TRBV7-8 and TRBJ1-2; D possibly corresponds to TRBD1 (6 bases). Trimming removed 6 bases from V and 5 bases from J, with 13 bases in between. The CDR3 sequence is 13 residues long. The germline V gene has CDR1 SGHVS and CDR2 FQNEAQ. This CDR3 reads CASRSPGVYGYTF. In DNA form, the CDR3 reads TGTGCCAGCAGATCACCAGGGGTTTATGGCTACACCTTC.

The chain carries TRBV4-2 and TRBJ1-1; 7 positions agree with TRBD1. CDR1 and CDR2 (germline): LGHNA, YNFKEQ. The CDR3 consists of 16 residues. The junction had 8 bases not matched to a gene; V was cut back by 4 bases and J by 0 bases. The CDR3 reads CASSPQADRVNTEAFF. Written as DNA, the CDR3 is TGTGCCAGCAGCCCCCAAGCCGACAGGGTGAACACTGAAGCTTTCTTT.

This rearrangement joins TRBV15 to TRBJ1-5; D not resolved. The CDR3 runs 16 residues. Germline values: CDR1 LNHNV, CDR2 YYDKDF (reference sequence). Between the trimmed V and J ends, which lost 0 bases and 5 bases, there was a span of 14 bases. For the CDR3, the DNA is TGTGCCACCAGCAGAGAGAGGACTCAACCCCATCAGCCCCAGCATTTT. It specifies CATSRERTQPHQPQHF.

The V gene is TRBV9, the J gene TRBJ2-7; a possible D gene is TRBD1 (5 bases). Germline V gene lookup returns CDR1 SGDLS and CDR2 YYNGEE. This CDR3 has 16 residues. V lost 3 bases to trimming and J lost 2 bases, with 18 bases between them. CDR3 nucleotide sequence: TGTGCCAGCAGCGCTGAACGTACAGGTTCAGCCTACGAGCAGTACTTC. This encodes CASSAERTGSAYEQYF.

The chain employs TRBV4-2 and TRBJ2-3, with TRBD1 matching over 8 bases. There are 16 residues in the CDR3. Trimming removed 0 bases from V and 4 bases from J; junction bases left unmatched: 6. Germline loops: CDR1 LGHNA, CDR2 YNFKEQ. The CDR3 coding sequence is TGTGCCAGCAGCCAAGATACAGGGGGTACAGCAGATACGCAGTATTTT. Encoded protein: CASSQDTGGTADTQYF.

The genes are TRBV5-6 and TRBJ2-1; 13 bases match TRBD2. The ends lost 2 bases at V and 15 bases at J; junction bases unmatched: 8. The CDR3 contains 14 residues. Germline V gene sequence: CDR1 SGHDT, CDR2 YYEEEE. CDR3 in amino acids: CASSFGTSGISRFF. The CDR3 bases are TGTGCCAGCAGCTTCGGGACTAGCGGGATCTCTCGGTTCTTC.

V is TRBV2 and J is TRBJ1-1; 9 bases map to TRBD1. CDR3 length: 13 residues. Germline CDR1 and CDR2: SNHLY and FYNNEI. Trimming cost V 8 bases and J 8 bases; bases outside gene matches: 9. The CDR3 DNA follows: TGTGCCAGCCGGGTCGGGACAGGGACGGAAGCTTTCTTT. Its translation: CASRVGTGTEAFF.

This clone was seen only once. The chain combines TRBV15 with TRBJ2-1; 7 bases line up with TRBD2. The V and J ends lost 1 base and 8 bases, in that order; junction bases with no gene match: 2. Germline V gene data show CDR1 as LNHNV and CDR2 as YYDKDF (reference sequence). This CDR3 has 13 residues. The CDR3 here is CATSRVGRDEQFF. For the CDR3, the DNA is TGTGCCACCAGCAGAGTTGGGAGGGATGAGCAGTTCTTC.

The chain has TRBV2 and TRBJ1-1; D not resolved. CDR1 and CDR2 (germline): SNHLY, FYNNEI. The CDR3 is 16 amino acids. Trimming took 2 bases from V and 7 from J, leaving 20 bases between them. CDR3 DNA: TGTGCCAGCAGTGAAACGTTCGAGCCCCTTGTGTATGAAGCTTTCTTT. It codes for CASSETFEPLVYEAFF.

This chain joins TRBV25-1 and TRBJ1-1; perhaps TRBD1 as D (6 bases). The CDR3 is 14 residues long. Between the trimmed V and J ends, which lost 6 bases and 1 base, there was a span of 12 bases. The germline V gene has CDR1 MGHDK and CDR2 SYGVNS. CDR3 sequence: CASSPARGNTEAFF. As DNA, the CDR3 is TGTGCCAGCAGCCCTGCCAGGGGGAACACTGAAGCTTTCTTT. The full variable domain, in which reference TRBV25-1 and TRBJ1-1 provide the parts outside the CDR3, is EADIYQTPRYLVIGTGKKITLECSQTMGHDKMYWYQQDPGMELHLIHYSYGVNSTEKGDLSSESTVSRIRTEHFPLTLESARPSHTSQYLCASSPARGNTEAFFGQGTRLTVV.

This clone was seen once. The genes are TRBV4-1 and TRBJ1-2, with 7 nucleotides matching TRBD1. From germline, CDR1 is MGHRA and CDR2 YSYEKL. This CDR3 contains 19 residues. Unmatched junction bases numbered 20, after V lost 6 bases and J lost 1 base. The CDR3 protein is CASRSNPDRVGEFNYGYTF. As DNA, the CDR3 is TGCGCCAGCAGGAGCAACCCCGACAGGGTCGGGGAGTTTAACTATGGCTACACCTTC.